This T cell receptor beta chain was recovered during a study of CD8+ T cells in alopecia areata (dated by TCRdb to between 2018 and 2020). Concerning the study at large: The treated patients, all with moderate-to-severe alopecia areata, were enrolled in an open-label pilot trial of oral tofacitinib given at 5 to 10 mg twice daily. Biopsies were taken from tofacitinib-treated patients at baseline and at 4 and 24 weeks of treatment, and a later scalp biopsy was taken in several of the tofacitinib-treated patients. In both human patients and the C3H/HeJ mouse model, the study applied high-throughput TCRbeta sequencing to look at T cell clonal expansion in alopecia areata. Scalp clonality was compared across normal scalp (n=4), patchy alopecia areata scalp (n=8), and alopecia totalis/universalis scalp (n=8). Scalp tissue and sorted CD4+ and CD8+ peripheral blood T cells from patchy and totalis/universalis alopecia areata patients and from healthy controls were covered by human TCRbeta sequencing. RNA came from the PAXgene miRNA kit for fixed scalp, the miRNeasy kit for PBMCs, and the RNeasy kit for mouse skin. immunoSEQ multiplex PCR using 35 Vbeta forward primers and 13 Jbeta reverse primers was used to amplify TCRbeta CDR3 regions. Patients stayed on tofacitinib for 6 to 18 months and then had 6 months of follow-up off drug so that delayed response and recurrence could be assessed. The paper as a whole reports these results and caveats: Unlike mouse skin, which is dominated by gammadelta T cells, normal human skin has resident alphabeta T cells that are also sequenced, and this complicates analysis of the scalp TCR repertoire. Compared with mice, TCR sequences shared between patients were less clear, possibly partly because of HLA diversity across the patient population. Higher clonality and more expanded CD8+ clones were observed in lesional scalp than in normal scalp, particularly in alopecia totalis/universalis, a finding suggestive of antigenic drive.

What the time point label conveys for this sample: baseline before oral tofacitinib. Lesional scalp punch biopsies and peripheral blood were collected from alopecia areata patients. PBMCs were isolated by density centrifugation and stained for CD3, CD4 and CD8, and CD4+ and CD8+ T cells were sorted on a FACSAria. The sample holds a few counts of this clone. Its recognized antigen is unknown. No base qualities exist here, and no much larger clone lies one base off it. From its cysteine to its phenylalanine, the CDR3 spans 13 amino acids. Only CDR3 DNA is held: 39 bases, read in frame from base 1. CDR1 LGHNA and CDR2 YNFKEQ are derived from the germline V gene. V loses 0 bases of germline sequence and J loses 4 bases, and the interval between the two ends is 7 bases. The library was built by means of the immunoSEQ multiplex PCR assay. RNA was extracted from all samples and reverse transcribed into cDNA as template for TCR sequencing. SuperScript III was used to make first-strand cDNA, primed with a 2:1 mix of oligo-dT and random hexamers. Amplification bias was assessed with a synthetic immune receptor repertoire, and residual bias was removed computationally. As for how the authors treated the data: Raw reads were preprocessed to remove errors, and CDR3 was defined by IMGT conventions from the conserved cysteine to phenylalanine. To get clonality, Shannon entropy was normalized by log2 of the number of productive unique TCRs and the result was subtracted from 1. Whether scalp clones were CD4 or CD8 was inferred by matching scalp TCRbeta sequences against CD4 and CD8 repertoires sorted from blood. TCRdb mirrors the immuneACCESS table, restricted to in-frame sequences. Some clones are absent from its copies; in checked studies, under half trace to an unresolved V gene, and the reason for the others is unknown. V and J calls and clone size follow that table, whereas D and trimming were derived from the DNA. Across this sample there are some 170,000 clones, with 59% seen only once. Of the sample, roughly 15% falls within the top ten clones.

The receptor chain draws on TRBV4-2 and TRBJ2-7; no confident D gene assignment can be made. The receptor was isolated from a human donor with alopecia areata. Source: CD4+ T cells sorted from blood, taken at week 0. The CDR3 protein: CASSQDFGYEQYF. Here is the DNA: TGTGCCAGCAGCCAAGATTTCGGGTACGAGCAGTACTTC.